This TCR beta chain stems from a study of cytotoxic CD8 clonotypes in ibrutinib-treated CLL. Repertoires were generated with immunoSEQ multiplex PCR, while TCRdb's copy carries only in-frame clones and drops some. The table records tens of thousands of clones, 56% of them present only once. Study outcomes and limitations: Progressing and sustained-remission patients had different sampling times. Stable or contracted on treatment, public clonotypes were also uncommon.

This clone was detected many times. Its antigen is currently unknown. The V end was cut by 5 bases, the J end by 0 bases, with 22 bases between. The V gene's germline CDR1 is ENHRY and CDR2 SYGVKD. CDR3 length: 18 amino acids. The origin of this receptor is a human donor with chronic lymphocytic leukemia. The chain uses TRBV10-3 and TRBJ1-1; D may be TRBD1 (6 bases). This material consisted of PBMCs, taken after 24 months of ibrutinib treatment. As DNA, the CDR3 is TGTGCCATCAGTCCTTTCCAGTACAGGGCGCACGTGAACACTGAAGCTTTCTTT. Its protein product is CAISPFQYRAHVNTEAFF.